Each of the 26 T cell receptor beta chains below was sequenced from the same sample in a study of OX40 agonist ivuxolimab in advanced cancers. Sequenced by immunoSEQ multiplex PCR; TCRdb stores in-frame clones only, minus some. The sample lists about 71,000 clones; around 86% were seen once. Sample: CD4+ or CD8+ T cells sorted from blood, taken in a trial of the OX40 agonist ivuxolimab. The receptor source for this set is an adult with an advanced solid tumor such as melanoma, head and neck, liver or kidney cancer.

The chain employs TRBV28 and TRBJ1-5; D remains ambiguous. The CDR3 has 14 residues. In germline, CDR1 is MDHEN, CDR2 SYDVKM. V gave up 11 bases and J gave up 0 bases, with 14 bases separating them. The CDR3, as DNA: TGTGCCCTAGGTGAGGGTTATAGCAATCAGCCCCAGCATTTT. The encoded protein is CALGEGYSNQPQHF.

This clone was counted only a few times. The chain joins TRBV5-6 to TRBJ2-6; TRBD1 aligns across 9 bases. The CDR3 sequence is 16 residues long. Germline CDR1 and CDR2: SGHDT and YYEEEE. J gave up 0 bases and V 7 bases, and 5 bases lay outside the gene matches. CDR3 nucleotides: TGTGCCAGCCTCGGGACAGGGTCCTCTGGGGCCAACGTCCTGACTTTC. Amino acid sequence: CASLGTGSSGANVLTF.

This sequence joins TRBV4-3 and TRBJ2-7, with 8 bases matching TRBD1. The CDR3 is made up of 15 amino acids. Germline trimming cut 5 bases from V and 3 bases from J; bases unmatched to any gene: 9. Germline loops: CDR1 LGHNA, CDR2 YSLEER. In DNA form, the CDR3 reads TGCGCCAGCAGCTGGGACCGGGACAGGATCTACGAGCAGTACTTC. This gives the protein CASSWDRDRIYEQYF.

This clone was observed once. V usage is TRBV9 and J usage is TRBJ2-3, with D possibly matching TRBD2 (5 bases). The CDR3 contains 15 residues. Germline lookup yields CDR1 SGDLS and CDR2 YYNGEE. With 3 bases removed from V and 2 bases from J, the gap between germline ends came to 13 bases. The CDR3 is CASSAERLPTDTQYF. CDR3 nucleotide sequence: TGTGCCAGCAGCGCCGAGCGGTTGCCCACAGATACGCAGTATTTT.

The count of this clone is one. The chain joins TRBV10-3 to TRBJ2-5; possibly TRBD1 or TRBD2 for D (5 bases each). The CDR3 loop spans 16 amino acids. Trimming pared 4 bases from V and 4 bases from J, leaving 19 bases between. Germline-derived CDR1 and CDR2 are ENHRY and SYGVKD. The CDR3 region is CAISVADVGRGETQYF. The CDR3 DNA sequence: TGTGCCATCAGTGTCGCAGACGTGGGACGAGGAGAGACCCAGTACTTC.

The gene calls are TRBV6-1 and TRBJ1-6; no definite D call. Germline-derived CDR1 and CDR2 are MNHNS and SASEGT. The CDR3 runs 12 residues. Trimming shortened V by 6 bases and J by 10 bases, and 10 bases separated the two germline ends. CDR3 nucleotide sequence: TGTGCCAGCAGCGCCGGCCTGTCACCCCTCCACTTT. As protein: CASSAGLSPLHF.

This clone was counted between two and nine times. The chain uses TRBV6-1 and TRBJ1-5; 8 nucleotides match TRBD1. J was trimmed by 3 bases and V by 10 bases; bases with no gene match: 8. This CDR3 is 14 amino acids long. The germline CDR1 and CDR2 sequences are MNHNS and SASEGT. The chain's CDR3 is CATTGTGLNQPQHF. CDR3 DNA: TGTGCCACTACCGGGACAGGTCTCAATCAGCCCCAGCATTTT.

This chain's CDR3 is CASSTQGTDTEAFF. The CDR3 coding sequence is TGCGCCAGCAGCACCCAGGGTACAGACACTGAAGCTTTCTTT. The V gene is TRBV5-1, the J gene TRBJ1-1; D might be TRBD1 (5 bases). Trimming shortened V by 4 bases and J by 3 bases, and 13 bases separated the two germline ends. From germline, CDR1 is SGHRS and CDR2 YFSETQ. The CDR3 extends over 14 amino acids.

The chain joins TRBV6-1 to TRBJ1-1; D might be TRBD1 (6 bases). The CDR3 consists of 14 residues. The V end lost 7 bases, the J end lost 2 bases, and 14 bases lay between the germline ends. Germline-derived CDR1 and CDR2 are MNHNS and SASEGT. The CDR3 is CASTLQGRNTEAFF. CDR3 coding DNA: TGTGCCAGCACGTTACAGGGTCGAAACACTGAAGCTTTCTTT.

This clone has just a few counts. Here the CDR3 reads CASSSMGVPTQYF. The DNA for the CDR3 is TGTGCCAGCAGTTCGATGGGGGTCCCTACGCAGTATTTT. The V and J genes are TRBV28 and TRBJ2-3, with D possibly called TRBD1 or TRBD2 (5 bases each). This CDR3 comprises 13 residues. Germline V gene data show CDR1 as MDHEN and CDR2 as SYDVKM. The germline V and J ends were trimmed by 4 bases and 8 bases, with 13 bases remaining between them.

A few counts support this clone. This chain joins TRBV6-4 and TRBJ1-2, with D maybe TRBD1 (5 bases). The CDR3 totals 14 residues. Trimming left V 3 bases short and J 4 bases short, with 12 bases between. In germline, CDR1 is MRHNA, CDR2 SNTAGT. CDR3 in amino acids: CASSDRGLSYGYTF. Written as DNA, the CDR3 is TGTGCCAGCAGTGATAGGGGCCTAAGCTATGGCTACACCTTC.

V usage is TRBV10-3 and J usage is TRBJ2-1; D might be TRBD1 (5 bases). Germline V gene sequence: CDR1 ENHRY, CDR2 SYGVKD. The V end was cut by 6 bases, the J end by 3 bases, with 12 bases between. The CDR3 has 14 amino acids. The CDR3 spells CAIRQGTIYNEQFF. CDR3 in DNA: TGTGCCATCAGGCAGGGTACTATCTACAATGAGCAGTTCTTC.

V is TRBV10-3 and J is TRBJ2-2; TRBD2 is a possible D gene (5 bases). Germline V CDR1 and CDR2: ENHRY, SYGVKD. This CDR3 is built from 17 residues. Trimming pared 3 bases from V and 0 bases from J, leaving 14 bases between. The DNA of the CDR3 is TGTGCCATCAGTGATTTAGGACGGACTTCGAACACCGGGGAGCTGTTTTTT. The encoded protein is CAISDLGRTSNTGELFF.

V gene TRBV12-1 combines with J gene TRBJ1-2. TRBV12-1 is labeled a pseudogene. This CDR3 is 17 amino acids long. The CDR3 DNA reads as TGTGCCAGCAGCTTTGAAACTAGGGGATCGGTTAACTATGGCTACACCTTC. This translates into CASSFETRGSVNYGYTF.

The CDR3 DNA follows: TGTGCCAGCAGCTCCCTTGCGGACACCTACAATGAGCAGTTCTTC. Amino acids: CASSSLADTYNEQFF. The chain carries TRBV5-4 and TRBJ2-1, with D perhaps TRBD1 (5 bases). There are 15 residues in the CDR3. CDR1 is SGHNT and CDR2 is YYREEE in the germline V gene (reference sequence). Trimming took 3 bases from V and 2 from J, leaving 12 bases between them.

The chain links TRBV5-1 to TRBJ2-7; 8 bases match TRBD2. Germline-derived CDR1 and CDR2 are SGHRS and YFSETQ. The CDR3 runs 14 residues. After removal of 4 bases from V and 2 bases from J, the junction contained 5 bases not matched to a gene. CDR3 nucleotides: TGCGCCAGCAGCACGGGACTAGAACCCTACGAGCAGTACTTC. This sequence encodes CASSTGLEPYEQYF.

V and J are TRBV7-2 and TRBJ2-3; 8 bases agree with TRBD2. Per the germline V gene, CDR1 is SGHTA and CDR2 is FQGNSA. V lost 3 bases to trimming and J lost 1 base; unmatched junction nucleotides: 6. The CDR3 is 16 amino acids. Here the CDR3 reads CASSFSAGGRTDTQYF. Here the CDR3 DNA reads TGTGCCAGCAGCTTCAGTGCGGGGGGACGCACAGATACGCAGTATTTT.

By sample share, this clone is medium-sized (0.01 to 0.1%). The V gene is TRBV19, the J gene TRBJ1-2; 7 bases are a match to TRBD1. Germline CDR1 is LNHDA and CDR2 is SQIVND (reference sequence). The length of the CDR3 is 14 residues. Losses at the gene ends were 5 bases for V and 5 bases for J; bases not matched to a gene: 8. CDR3 loop: CASSSQGGVYGYTF. The CDR3 DNA reads TGTGCCAGTAGTTCGCAGGGGGGTGTATATGGCTACACCTTC.

At least ten counts were recorded for this clone. This sequence joins TRBV7-2 and TRBJ1-4; no definite D call. This CDR3 has 13 residues. Germline-derived CDR1 and CDR2 are SGHTA and FQGNSA. V was shortened by 1 base and J by 5 bases, with 5 bases between the two germline ends. The CDR3 protein is CASSLELNEKLFF. CDR3 bases: TGTGCCAGCAGCTTAGAGTTAAATGAAAAACTGTTTTTT.

V and J are TRBV27 and TRBJ2-7, with a tentative D call TRBD1 (5 bases). V was clipped by 4 bases and J by 0 bases, with 13 bases between them. The CDR3 has 15 residues. In germline, CDR1 is MNHEY, CDR2 SMNVEV (reference sequence). This CDR3 is CASSSQGTYSYEQYF. The CDR3 nucleotides read TGTGCCAGCAGTTCCCAGGGAACGTACTCCTACGAGCAGTACTTC.

This chain joins TRBV5-1 and TRBJ2-1, with 10 nucleotides matching TRBD1. The germline V gene has CDR1 SGHRS and CDR2 YFSETQ. Trimming took 3 bases from V and 5 from J; bases not matched to a gene: 2. CDR3 length: 14 residues. CDR3 in DNA: TGCGCCAGCAGCTCAGGACAGGGGGACAATGAGCAGTTCTTC. Its translation is CASSSGQGDNEQFF.

The chain joins TRBV9 to TRBJ2-3; TRBD2 aligns across 9 bases. V dropped 0 bases and J dropped 1; count of bases not matched to a gene: 6. The CDR3 covers 17 residues. Germline V gene sequence: CDR1 SGDLS, CDR2 YYNGEE. CDR3 region: CASSVASGRLGTDTQYF. CDR3 bases: TGTGCCAGCAGCGTAGCCAGCGGGAGGCTGGGCACAGATACGCAGTATTTT.

The V call is TRBV7-2, the J call TRBJ2-4; the D call may be TRBD1 or TRBD2 (6 bases each). There are 13 residues in the CDR3. V lost 5 bases and J lost 12, with 17 bases in between. In germline, CDR1 is SGHTA, CDR2 FQGNSA. CDR3 sequence: CASSPGLAGDQYF. DNA for the CDR3: TGTGCCAGCAGCCCGGGACTGGCAGGGGATCAGTACTTC.

The V gene is TRBV19, the J gene TRBJ1-1; possibly TRBD1 for D (5 bases). In germline, CDR1 is LNHDA, CDR2 SQIVND (reference sequence). V was shortened by 2 bases and J by 1 base, with 8 bases between the two germline ends. This CDR3 comprises 14 residues. In nucleotides, the CDR3 is TGTGCCAGTAGTATACTCGGGGGGAACACTGAAGCTTTCTTT. Protein product: CASSILGGNTEAFF.

The V and J genes are TRBV18 and TRBJ2-1, with 14 bases identical to TRBD2. Germline V gene lookup returns CDR1 KGHSH and CDR2 LQKENI. Losses at the gene ends were 5 bases for V and 4 bases for J; bases not matched to a gene: 4. The CDR3 totals 16 residues. Written as DNA, the CDR3 is TGTGCCAGCTCAGTTCGGACTAGCGGGGGGTACAATGAGCAGTTCTTC. This sequence encodes CASSVRTSGGYNEQFF.

The V and J genes are TRBV7-9 and TRBJ1-1, with D possibly being TRBD1 (5 bases). Germline CDR1 and CDR2: SEHNR and FQNEAQ (reference sequence). The CDR3 spans 12 residues. The germline V and J ends were trimmed by 9 bases and 2 bases, with 10 bases remaining between them. The CDR3 sequence is CASIRENTEAFF. For the CDR3, the DNA is TGTGCCAGTATCAGGGAAAACACTGAAGCTTTCTTT.